This is a list of T cell receptor beta chains from one sample in a study of blood T cell repertoires in COVID-19. This table comes from immunoSEQ multiplex PCR, and its TCRdb copy is limited to in-frame clones, with some not included. The sample lists approximately 50,000 clones, over 90% occurring once. Sequenced material: peripheral blood. The receptors originated from a man aged 50 or older with active COVID-19. CDR3s include the opening cysteine and the closing phenylalanine or tryptophan. The D gene is left open where the match is weak. Size is stated for part of the rows, as once, few or many counts, or as a class when the clone is expanded.

clone size	D gene	V gene	J gene	CDR3 DNA	CDR3 protein
.	TRBD1	TRBV19	TRBJ2-1	TGTGCCAGTAGTCCCGGGACAGTCGGATGGGCAGTCAATGAGCAGTTCTTC	CASSPGTVGWAVNEQFF
few	.	TRBV28	TRBJ2-7	TGTGCCAGCAGTTTAGGACATGAAGGCGAGCAGTACTTC	CASSLGHEGEQYF
.	.	TRBV6-5	TRBJ2-1	TGTGCCAGCAGCCTAACTAGGGATGAGCAGTTCTTC	CASSLTRDEQFF
.	TRBD1	TRBV7-9	TRBJ1-4	TGTGCCAGCAGCAGAGCCATGGGACAGGGTGATGAAAAACTGTTTTTT	CASSRAMGQGDEKLFF
once	.	TRBV2	TRBJ2-5	TGTGCCAGCAGCCTGGACTTACAAGAGACCCAGTACTTC	CASSLDLQETQYF
.	.	TRBV28	TRBJ1-5	TGTGCCAGCAGTTTTTCCTCAGGGTCTTACCAGCCCCAGCATTTT	CASSFSSGSYQPQHF
.	.	TRBV12-3/TRBV12-4	TRBJ1-5	TGTGCCAGCAGTGTTTTCGGTCAGCCCCAGCATTTT	CASSVFGQPQHF
once	.	TRBV7-9	TRBJ2-3	TGTGCCAGCAGCTCCCTTCGCGGGGATTTGTCTGTTGTAGGTACGCAGTATTTT	CASSSLRGDLSVVGTQYF
.	.	TRBV6-6	TRBJ1-2	TGTGCCAGCATGGGCCAGGGCTATGGCTACACCTTC	CASMGQGYGYTF
.	.	TRBV6-5	TRBJ1-1	TGTGCCAGCACTCGACAGAACGAAGGGGCTTTCTTT	CASTRQNEGAFF
once	.	TRBV5-5	TRBJ1-5	TGTGCCAGCAGCCTCACAGGGACCAATCAGCCCCAGCATTTT	CASSLTGTNQPQHF
few	.	TRBV4-2	TRBJ1-2	TGTGCCAGCAGCCAAGGGGACAATTTCTATGGCTACACCTTC	CASSQGDNFYGYTF
once	TRBD1	TRBV11-1	TRBJ1-4	TGTGCCAGCAGCCGGGGACAGGGTAATGAAAAACTGTTTTTT	CASSRGQGNEKLFF
.	TRBD1	TRBV19	TRBJ1-2	TGTGCCAGTAGTATCTTCCCAGGGGGCGCGAACTATGGCTACACCTTC	CASSIFPGGANYGYTF
once	.	TRBV29-1	TRBJ1-2	TGCAGCGTTTCGTTAGGGGGCTATGGCTACACCTTC	CSVSLGGYGYTF
.	.	TRBV4-3	TRBJ2-6	TGCGCCAGCAGCCAAGAAGGCCTAGGGGCGACGAGCTCTGGGGCCAACGTCCTGACTTTC	CASSQEGLGATSSGANVLTF
.	.	TRBV18	TRBJ2-5	TGTGCCAGCTCGAAAGGGCTCCCCCAGGGAAAGTCCCAAGAGACCCAGTACTTC	CASSKGLPQGKSQETQYF
.	.	TRBV4-2	TRBJ2-7	TGTGCCAGCAGCCCCTTGGGAGGCACGGGGGAGCAGTACTTC	CASSPLGGTGEQYF
.	TRBD1	TRBV6-6	TRBJ2-7	TGTGCCAGCAGTGGGACAGGGGGCTACGAGCAGTACTTC	CASSGTGGYEQYF
.	TRBD1	TRBV2	TRBJ1-4	TGTGCCAGCAGGACAGGGGGAGGTGAAAAACTGTTTTTT	CASRTGGGEKLFF
.	.	TRBV25-1	TRBJ2-1	TGTGCCAGCAGTGAATATGGGGGGTCCTACAATGAGCAGTTCTTC	CASSEYGGSYNEQFF
.	TRBD2	TRBV18	TRBJ2-7	TGTGCCAGCTCACTACTTCCCCGGACTAGCGGGAATCTATACGAGCAGTACTTC	CASSLLPRTSGNLYEQYF
.	.	TRBV7-8	TRBJ2-7	TGTGCCAGCAGCTTAGAAGGGGCTCCCGCCTACGAGCAGTACTTC	CASSLEGAPAYEQYF
.	.	TRBV7-8	TRBJ2-5	TGTGCCAGCAGCTCTATAGCGGCTGCAGAGACCCAGTACTTC	CASSSIAAAETQYF
.	.	TRBV5-1	TRBJ2-7	TGCGCCAGCAGCACCCGGGGTTACGAGCAGTACTTC	CASSTRGYEQYF
.	.	TRBV14	TRBJ2-7	TGTGCCAGCAGCCAAGGAGGCGGGCTCTACGAGCAGTACTTC	CASSQGGGLYEQYF
.	TRBD1	TRBV12-3/TRBV12-4	TRBJ1-2	TGTGCCAGCACCCAGGGACAGGGCGGTGGCTACACCTTC	CASTQGQGGGYTF
.	.	TRBV24-1	TRBJ2-1	TGTGCCACCAGTGATTTGGTCGCAGGGGAGAATGAGCAGTTCTTC	CATSDLVAGENEQFF
.	TRBD1	TRBV12-3/TRBV12-4	TRBJ1-2	TGTGCCAGCAGTATCGACAGGGTCTATGGCTACACCTTC	CASSIDRVYGYTF
.	.	TRBV11-3	TRBJ2-5	TGTGCCAGCAGCCTGGCAGAGACCCAGTACTTC	CASSLAETQYF
.	.	TRBV29-1	TRBJ1-4	TGCAGCGTTGAAGAGCTGAGGTCAGGGGCTAATGAAAAACTGTTTTTT	CSVEELRSGANEKLFF
once	.	TRBV12-3/TRBV12-4	TRBJ2-3	TGTGCCAGCAGTCCCCGGGATACGCAGTATTTT	CASSPRDTQYF
.	.	TRBV9	TRBJ2-7	TGTGCCAGCAGCGTAGGGAGTTCCACCTACGAGCAGTACTTC	CASSVGSSTYEQYF
.	.	TRBV18	TRBJ1-2	TGTGCCAGCTCCCCCGTGGCGGTAGGCCTTGACTATGGCTACACCTTC	CASSPVAVGLDYGYTF
.	TRBD2	TRBV11-2	TRBJ2-7	TGTGCCAGCAGCTTAGGATCCGGGGCGGGAGAAGGGTACGAGCAGTACTTC	CASSLGSGAGEGYEQYF
.	TRBD1	TRBV14	TRBJ1-2	TGTGCCAGCAGCGGGGGTACGACAGGGAACTATGGCTACACCTTC	CASSGGTTGNYGYTF
once	TRBD2	TRBV24-1	TRBJ2-1	TGTGCCACCAGTGATCCAGGACTAGCGGGGCAGCAGTTCTTC	CATSDPGLAGQQFF
.	TRBD1	TRBV11-2	TRBJ2-7	TGTGCCAGCAGCTTAGGGGGACAGGGAATCCCCTACGAGCAGTACTTC	CASSLGGQGIPYEQYF
.	.	TRBV28	TRBJ2-2	TGTGCCAGCAGTGGGCCCGGGGAGCTGTTTTTT	CASSGPGELFF
.	.	TRBV29-1	TRBJ2-5	TGCAGCGTTGAAGATGGGGGGAGTAGGGAGACCCAGTACTTC	CSVEDGGSRETQYF
.	.	TRBV29-1	TRBJ1-1	TGCAGCGTCCCCTCGCGGGCGGACACTGAAGCTTTCTTT	CSVPSRADTEAFF
.	.	TRBV29-1	TRBJ1-4	TGCAGCGTTAGCACCGGGACACAGAATGAAAAACTGTTTTTT	CSVSTGTQNEKLFF
.	TRBD1	TRBV7-2	TRBJ2-7	TGTGCCAGCAGTTTTGGGGACAGGAGGTCCTACGAGCAGTACTTC	CASSFGDRRSYEQYF
once	TRBD1	TRBV18	TRBJ1-5	TGTGCCAGCTCACCCCGGACAGGGGATAGCAATCAGCCCCAGCATTTT	CASSPRTGDSNQPQHF
once	.	TRBV5-1	TRBJ1-2	TGCGCCAGCAGCTTGGACGGTCGGGTTACTGGCTACACCTTC	CASSLDGRVTGYTF
.	TRBD1	TRBV6-1	TRBJ1-4	TGTGCCAGCAGTGATCGACAGGGCGTTGAAAAACTGTTTTTT	CASSDRQGVEKLFF
.	.	TRBV5-1	TRBJ1-4	TGCGCCAGCAGCTCTCGGGGTGGGTTTAGTGAAAAACTGTTTTTT	CASSSRGGFSEKLFF
.	.	TRBV6-5	TRBJ1-2	TGTGCCAGCAGTCACCCGGGGATAAACTATGGCTACACCTTC	CASSHPGINYGYTF